This TCR beta chain was profiled in a study of T-cell memory formation after mild COVID-19. This clonotype appeared many times. Its antigen is unidentified. General observations from the study: Day 15 to 85 contractors were CD4/CD8 balanced; later expanders leaned CD4+.

The CDR3 is 14 residues long. The J segment lost 11 bases and the V segment lost 2 bases, leaving 11 bases of the junction unmatched. From germline, CDR1 is ENHRY and CDR2 SYGVKD. The 5'RACE method, run with constant-segment primers, produced TCR alpha and TCR beta cDNA libraries (carrying sample barcodes and UMIs). Each CDR3 protein is one row after TCRdb ran MiXCR on the 5' RACE reads. Of about 270,000 distinct CDR3 sequences listed, over 15% are singletons. Sample: PBMCs or a T cell subset sorted from them (not recorded which). J is TRBJ1-1 and V is TRBV10-3, with TRBD1 matching over 7 bases. This receptor was taken from a man aged 18 to 30 who had mild COVID-19 (a few samples of this study predate the infection). Cell type and time point are not known. The CDR3 reads CAISEPRDSRLAFF. The CDR3 region has the DNA TGTGCCATCAGTGAGCCCCGGGACAGCCGTCTGGCTTTCTTT.